This T cell receptor beta chain came from a study of T cell changes during pregnancy in multiple sclerosis (dated by TCRdb to 2018 to 2020). At the level of the whole study: The study examined how the T cell repertoire changed over the course of pregnancy in women with multiple sclerosis.

The germline V gene encodes CDR1 SGHNT and CDR2 YYREEE (reference sequence). Clipping removes 5 bases from V and 7 bases from J, with 5 as the unmatched junction base count. From the cysteine up to the phenylalanine, the CDR3 has a length of 12 residues. Just the 36-base CDR3 DNA is kept, in frame starting at base 1. This clone was detected a few times. No cognate antigen has been identified for it. No base-level quality is on record; no much larger clone is a single base apart. Library prep was done by the immunoSEQ multiplex PCR assay. TCRdb carries this immuneACCESS record with in-frame sequences only. Its versions omit some clonotypes, under half of them owing to an unresolved V gene in the studies checked, with the rest unexplained. For this sample the table gives over 80,000 clones, of which 75% to 95% were detected only once. The top ten clones comprise about 0.75% of the sample.

The chain joins TRBV5-4 to TRBJ1-1; 7 junctional bases match TRBD1. This clonotype originated in a female donor in good health, enrolled as a control in a pregnancy study. The sequencing here drew on peripheral blood, taken in the second trimester of pregnancy. This receptor carries the CDR3 CASRGGGSEAFF. The DNA reads as follows: TGTGCCAGCAGAGGGGGCGGCAGTGAAGCTTTCTTT.